The clone carrying this T cell receptor beta chain was recorded at least ten times. The antigen is not known. The CDR3 end is not reached by the read, which stops 3 residues before it; the germline J gene fills it in. Libraries were prepared by immunoSEQ multiplex PCR; TCRdb keeps only in-frame clonotypes and omits some of them. This sample has about 44,000 clones, each found more than once. The sample belongs to a study of T cell clonality in common variable immunodeficiency. General study findings and limits: TCRbeta clonality was increased in CVID versus healthy controls. Fewer deletions and N-nucleotide insertions were reportedly seen in common variable immunodeficiency TCR beta sequences. CVID subjects shared fewer TCRbeta clones than healthy controls did.

Per the germline V gene, CDR1 is SGDLS and CDR2 is YYNGEE. The CDR3 totals 17 residues. The V segment lost 0 bases and the J segment 2 bases; nucleotides outside the gene matches: 9. The sequence was collected from a person aged 18-70 years in good health. The chain couples TRBV9 to TRBJ2-5; 8 bases line up with TRBD1. The sequenced sample consisted of peripheral blood mononuclear cells. CDR3 protein: CASSVEAGGRLQETQYF. The covered CDR3 bases are TGTGCCAGCAGCGTAGAGGCAGGGGGCAGACTTCAAGAGACC.